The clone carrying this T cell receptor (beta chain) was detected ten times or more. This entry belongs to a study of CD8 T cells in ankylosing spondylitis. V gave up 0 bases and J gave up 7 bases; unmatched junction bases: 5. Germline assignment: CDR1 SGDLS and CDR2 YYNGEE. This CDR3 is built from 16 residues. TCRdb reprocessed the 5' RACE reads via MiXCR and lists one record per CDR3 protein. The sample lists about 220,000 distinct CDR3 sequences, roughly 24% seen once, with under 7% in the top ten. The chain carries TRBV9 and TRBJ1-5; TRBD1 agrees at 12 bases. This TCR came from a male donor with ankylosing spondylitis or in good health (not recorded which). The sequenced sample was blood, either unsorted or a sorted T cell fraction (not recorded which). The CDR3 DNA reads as TGTGCCAGCAGCGTAGTGGGACAGGGGGCGCGGCAGCCCCAGCATTTT. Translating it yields CASSVVGQGARQPQHF. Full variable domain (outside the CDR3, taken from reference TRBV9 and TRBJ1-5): DSGVTQTPKHLITATGQRVTLRCSPRSGDLSVYWYQQSLDQGLQFLIQYYNGEERAKGNILERFSAQQFPDLHSELNLSSLELGDSALYFCASSVVGQGARQPQHFGDGTRLSIL.